A selection of T cell receptor beta chains follows, all from one sample in a study of T cells in Graves' hyperthyroidism and ophthalmopathy. TCRdb recomputed calls from the multiplex PCR reads with MiXCR, one row per CDR3 protein. The data contain almost 600,000 distinct CDR3 sequences, about 15% of them singletons. Sequenced material: blood. The receptors shown here come from a woman aged 25-40 years with Graves' hyperthyroidism that later progressed to Graves' ophthalmopathy. The CDR3 runs from the conserved cysteine through the conserved F or W. A D gene is named only where the DNA matches it firmly. Only some rows state a clone size, as once, few, many or a class for expanded clones.

clone_size,j_call,v_call,d_call,cdr3_aa,cdr3_nt
many,TRBJ1-6,TRBV6-1,-,CASTEGSEGSPLHF,TGTGCCAGCACCGAAGGATCCGAAGGCTCACCCCTCCACTTT
many,TRBJ2-1,TRBV10-2,-,CASRDRYNEQFF,TGCGCCAGCAGGGATAGGTATAATGAGCAGTTCTTC
few,TRBJ2-7,TRBV30,-,CAWSGRRGPAYEQYF,TGTGCCTGGAGTGGCCGAAGGGGCCCGGCCTACGAGCAGTACTTC
many,TRBJ2-1,TRBV6-2/TRBV6-3,TRBD1,CASSAGTDNEQFF,TGTGCCAGCAGTGCCGGGACAGACAATGAGCAGTTCTTC
many,TRBJ2-4,TRBV27,TRBD1,CASSSGTEPNIQYF,TGTGCCAGCAGTTCTGGGACAGAGCCAAACATTCAGTACTTC
-,TRBJ2-1,TRBV9,TRBD2,CASSVGEASGFVDNEQFF,TGTGCCAGCAGCGTAGGAGAGGCTAGCGGGTTTGTAGACAATGAGCAGTTCTTC
many,TRBJ1-4,TRBV7-2,-,CASSLVWATNEKLFF,TGTGCCAGCAGCTTAGTCTGGGCAACTAATGAAAAACTGTTTTTT
-,TRBJ2-1,TRBV6-5,-,CASSVSTLNGGGFYNEQFF,TGTGCCAGCAGTGTCTCGACCCTAAATGGCGGTGGTTTTTACAATGAGCAGTTCTTC
-,TRBJ2-5,TRBV15,-,CATSRVSETQYF,TGTGCCACGAGCAGGGTTTCAGAGACCCAGTACTTC
many,TRBJ2-2,TRBV6-5,TRBD2,CASSYRTSGTGELFF,TGTGCCAGCAGTTATCGGACTAGCGGCACCGGGGAGCTGTTTTTT
-,TRBJ1-4,TRBV19,-,CASSMEGPYREKLFF,TGTGCCAGTAGTATGGAGGGACCTTACAGGGAAAAACTGTTTTTT
many,TRBJ2-1,TRBV6-2/TRBV6-3,TRBD1,CASSPDRGVYNEQFF,TGTGCCAGCAGCCCTGACAGGGGCGTCTACAATGAGCAGTTCTTC
many,TRBJ1-1,TRBV29-1,-,CSVKRAEAFF,TGCAGCGTTAAAAGGGCTGAAGCTTTCTTT
-,TRBJ1-5,TRBV19,-,CASMGRGQPQHF,TGTGCCAGTATGGGTCGAGGTCAGCCCCAGCATTTT
-,TRBJ1-2,TRBV2,-,CASSGGSLDYGYTF,TGTGCCAGCAGTGGGGGGTCCTTAGACTATGGCTACACCTTC
few,TRBJ1-1,TRBV12-3/TRBV12-4,-,CASSLSGQTNTEAFF,TGTGCCAGCAGTTTAAGCGGACAGACGAACACTGAAGCTTTCTTT
many,TRBJ2-1,TRBV7-2,TRBD1,CASSLGQGASNEQFF,TGTGCCAGCAGCTTGGGGCAGGGGGCGAGCAATGAGCAGTTCTTC
many,TRBJ1-1,TRBV3-1,-,CASSHGHNTEAFF,TGTGCCAGCAGCCATGGGCATAACACTGAAGCTTTCTTT
many,TRBJ1-1,TRBV18,-,CASSPPGQNTEAFF,TGTGCCAGCTCACCACCGGGACAGAACACTGAAGCTTTCTTT
-,TRBJ2-6,TRBV7-9,-,CAGTNSGANVLTF,TGTGCCGGGACCAATTCTGGGGCCAACGTCCTGACTTTC
few,TRBJ2-1,TRBV24-1,-,CATSDLQDFDNEQFF,TGTGCCACCAGTGATTTGCAGGACTTCGACAATGAGCAGTTCTTC
many,TRBJ2-3,TRBV10-3,-,CAISESTDTQYF,TGTGCCATCAGTGAGAGCACAGATACGCAGTATTTT
-,TRBJ2-1,TRBV6-9,-,CASSYLDPGSDNEQFF,TGTGCCAGCAGTTACCTCGACCCCGGGAGCGACAATGAGCAGTTCTTC
many,TRBJ2-5,TRBV3-1,-,CASSQAGVASETQYF,TGTGCCAGCAGCCAAGCGGGGGTAGCGTCGGAGACCCAGTACTTC
many,TRBJ2-5,TRBV18,-,CASSPLGGAGIQETQYF,TGTGCCAGCTCCCCATTGGGAGGCGCGGGTATCCAAGAGACCCAGTACTTC
many,TRBJ2-3,TRBV6-2/TRBV6-3,-,CASSFEVTDTQYF,TGTGCCAGCAGTTTCGAGGTCACAGATACGCAGTATTTT
-,TRBJ1-1,TRBV28,-,CASSPTRQLNTEAFF,TGTGCCAGCAGTCCGACCCGACAGTTGAACACTGAAGCTTTCTTT
-,TRBJ1-5,TRBV24-1,-,CATGETSNQPQHF,TGTGCCACGGGGGAGACTAGCAATCAGCCCCAGCATTTT
many,TRBJ1-1,TRBV12-3/TRBV12-4,-,CASSFLNGMGRQNTEAFF,TGTGCCAGCAGTTTTTTAAATGGCATGGGCAGGCAGAACACTGAAGCTTTCTTT
many,TRBJ1-1,TRBV28,-,CASMRAGAEAFF,TGTGCCAGCATGCGAGCGGGGGCTGAAGCTTTCTTT
many,TRBJ2-4,TRBV28,-,CASSFVSGLAKNIQYF,TGTGCCAGCAGTTTTGTTAGCGGATTAGCCAAAAACATTCAGTACTTC
many,TRBJ2-1,TRBV19,-,CASSITAPAGNEQFF,TGTGCCAGTAGTATAACAGCCCCCGCCGGCAATGAGCAGTTCTTC
many,TRBJ1-1,TRBV20-1,-,CSADPFRALVPEAFF,TGCAGTGCTGATCCTTTCAGGGCCCTCGTTCCTGAAGCTTTCTTT
-,TRBJ1-4,TRBV9,TRBD1,CASSRDRGQEKLFF,TGTGCCAGCAGCCGGGACAGGGGGCAGGAAAAACTGTTTTTT
many,TRBJ1-4,TRBV12-3/TRBV12-4,-,CASSSTGNSETNEKLFF,TGTGCCAGCAGTTCAACAGGGAATTCGGAGACTAATGAAAAACTGTTTTTT